The source of this T cell receptor beta chain is a study of CD8 T cells in ankylosing spondylitis (dated by TCRdb to about 2017). With respect to the entire study: T cell receptor beta repertoires were profiled in healthy donors and ankylosing spondylitis patients so that disease-linked TCR variants could be found. The full study cohort comprised approximately 23 ankylosing spondylitis patients and approximately 100 healthy donors. Peripheral blood samples were taken, and synovial fluid was additionally collected from ankylosing spondylitis patients. The full study reports these points: Significant enrichment of the disease-linked clones was reported in matched synovial fluid samples from ankylosing spondylitis patients. Some motif variants had previously been reported in the synovial fluid and blood of reactive arthritis patients, which suggests shared mechanisms of disease initiation. The disease-linked clones showed a CD8+ phenotype and occurred at relatively low frequencies in peripheral blood. Blood from ankylosing spondylitis patients appeared to be characterized by a TCR beta motif composed of roughly 8 highly homologous amino acid variants.

Sequencing was carried out with an Illumina HiSeq 2500. TCR beta libraries were prepared by quantitative 5'-RACE with molecular barcodes. For the original study's pipeline: A new computational method based on a probabilistic model of VDJ rearrangement was used to identify disease-linked TCR variants. TCRdb ran its own pipeline on the public reads, namely fastp trimming at Q25 and MiXCR clone calling, and kept in-frame beta chains. Merged by CDR3 protein, the rows form single entries marked with the most common genes and DNA. These V and J calls are TCRdb output, not the study's own analysis. Recorded for this sample are a few hundred thousand distinct CDR3 sequences; around 20% of them occurred a single time. The biggest ten clones account for roughly 3.6% of the sample. The germline V gene (reference sequence) gives CDR1 as SGHNT and CDR2 as YYREEE. Trimming removed 0 bases from V and 0 bases from J; the gene matches leave 9 bases unexplained. Including cysteine and phenylalanine, the CDR3 has 19 amino acids. The only DNA kept is the CDR3, 57 bases in frame from the first base.

This clonotype was observed a handful of times. Its antigen has not been determined. Base qualities are not recorded, but no much larger clone differs from it by a single base. This TCR came from a female donor with ankylosing spondylitis or in good health (not recorded which). The sample taken for sequencing was blood, either unsorted or a sorted T cell fraction (not recorded which). This sequence uses TRBV5-4 and TRBJ2-3, and TRBD2 aligns with 11 junction nucleotides. In nucleotide form, the sequence is TGTGCCAGCAGCTTGGCAGGACAGGGACTAGCGGCTAGCACAGATACGCAGTATTTT. This is translated as CASSLAGQGLAASTDTQYF.